The entry that follows covers one T cell receptor beta chain sequence. What it binds is unknown. The data were obtained in a study of PD-1 blockade in classical Hodgkin lymphoma. Study-level findings and limits: Before treatment, TCR diversity in newly diagnosed patients was reportedly lower than in healthy donors.

Assay used: immunoSEQ multiplex PCR; TCRdb lists only in-frame clones, some missing. The table lists roughly 70,000 clones, 65% to 75% of them singletons. All patients experienced relapse after autologous stem cell transplantation, and brentuximab vedotin exposure was variable. Germline values: CDR1 SNHLY, CDR2 FYNNEI. Trimming cost V 6 bases and J 1 base, with 12 bases left between them. The CDR3 length is 14 residues. The source is a human donor with classical Hodgkin lymphoma. Sequencing used peripheral blood mononuclear cells (PBMCs), obtained before the second cycle of nivolumab. The chain combines TRBV2 with TRBJ1-1; D is unclear. The CDR3 nucleotides read TGTGCCAGCAGCGAGCCCAGCTCGAACACTGAAGCTTTCTTT. Amino acid sequence: CASSEPSSNTEAFF.